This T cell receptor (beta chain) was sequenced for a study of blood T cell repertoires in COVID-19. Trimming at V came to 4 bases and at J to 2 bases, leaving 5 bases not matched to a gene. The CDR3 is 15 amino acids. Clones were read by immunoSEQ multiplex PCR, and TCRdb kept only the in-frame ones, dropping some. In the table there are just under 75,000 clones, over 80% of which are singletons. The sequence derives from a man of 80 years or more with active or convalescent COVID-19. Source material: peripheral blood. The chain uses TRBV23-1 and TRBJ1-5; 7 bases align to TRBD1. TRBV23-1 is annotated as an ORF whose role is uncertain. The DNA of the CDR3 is TGCGCCAGCAGTCCGGGGACAGTTTGCAATCAGCCCCAGCATTTT. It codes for CASSPGTVCNQPQHF.